These T cell receptor beta chains were read from a single sample in a study of shared clonotypes between healthy human individuals. Assay used: immunoSEQ multiplex PCR; TCRdb lists only in-frame clones, some missing. The table shows approximately 1.5 million clones, with approximately 98.5% occurring only once. Sequenced: naive CD4+ T cells sorted from blood. The receptors were gathered from a man aged 25-45 years in good health. Each CDR3 is given with its conserved first and last residue. Each record gives: D gene, J gene, clone size, V gene, CDR3 protein, CDR3 DNA. A D gene is named only where the DNA matches it firmly. The listing skips clone size in some rows; elsewhere it reads once, few, many or a size class.

D gene: TRBD1; J gene: TRBJ1-5; clone size: once; V gene: TRBV5-5; CDR3 protein: CASSLVGTVSNQPQHF; CDR3 DNA: TGTGCCAGCAGCTTGGTCGGGACAGTTAGCAATCAGCCCCAGCATTTT
D gene: NA; J gene: TRBJ1-2; clone size: NA; V gene: TRBV5-5; CDR3 protein: CASSPVGGAGQNYGYTF; CDR3 DNA: TGTGCCAGCAGCCCCGTCGGGGGCGCGGGGCAGAACTATGGCTACACCTTC
D gene: TRBD2; J gene: TRBJ2-7; clone size: once; V gene: TRBV11-2; CDR3 protein: CASSLITSGLYEQYF; CDR3 DNA: TGTGCCAGCAGCTTAATAACTAGCGGGCTCTACGAGCAGTACTTC
D gene: NA; J gene: TRBJ1-4; clone size: NA; V gene: TRBV5-1; CDR3 protein: CASSLVPTNEKLFF; CDR3 DNA: TGCGCCAGCAGCTTGGTCCCAACTAATGAAAAACTGTTTTTT
D gene: NA; J gene: TRBJ1-5; clone size: NA; V gene: TRBV6-5; CDR3 protein: CASSYSTADQPQHF; CDR3 DNA: TGTGCCAGCAGTTACTCGACGGCCGATCAGCCCCAGCATTTT
D gene: NA; J gene: TRBJ1-1; clone size: few; V gene: TRBV10-1; CDR3 protein: CASSESRNTEAFF; CDR3 DNA: TGCGCCAGCAGTGAGTCGAGGAACACTGAAGCTTTCTTT
D gene: NA; J gene: TRBJ1-1; clone size: NA; V gene: TRBV28; CDR3 protein: CASRLNRVPNTEAFF; CDR3 DNA: TGTGCCAGCAGGCTTAACAGGGTACCCAACACTGAAGCTTTCTTT
D gene: TRBD1; J gene: TRBJ1-5; clone size: NA; V gene: TRBV10-2; CDR3 protein: CASSGRQGRGGNQPQHF; CDR3 DNA: TGCGCCAGCAGTGGACGACAGGGGAGAGGAGGCAATCAGCCCCAGCATTTT
D gene: NA; J gene: TRBJ2-4; clone size: NA; V gene: TRBV4-3; CDR3 protein: CASSPGRDPFSRHIQYF; CDR3 DNA: TGCGCCAGCAGCCCAGGCAGGGACCCCTTCTCGAGGCACATTCAGTACTTC
D gene: NA; J gene: TRBJ2-5; clone size: NA; V gene: TRBV7-9; CDR3 protein: CATQPTQVETQYF; CDR3 DNA: TGTGCCACCCAACCGACCCAGGTTGAGACCCAGTACTTC
D gene: NA; J gene: TRBJ2-7; clone size: NA; V gene: TRBV27; CDR3 protein: CASINRRGSYYEQYF; CDR3 DNA: TGTGCCAGCATAAACCGCCGGGGCAGCTACTACGAGCAGTACTTC
D gene: NA; J gene: TRBJ1-3; clone size: NA; V gene: TRBV2; CDR3 protein: CASIPSSSGNTIYF; CDR3 DNA: TGTGCCAGCATTCCTTCAAGCTCTGGAAACACCATATATTTT
D gene: NA; J gene: TRBJ1-1; clone size: NA; V gene: TRBV10-1; CDR3 protein: CASRSGSNTEAFF; CDR3 DNA: TGCGCCAGCAGAAGCGGGAGTAACACTGAAGCTTTCTTT
D gene: TRBD2; J gene: TRBJ2-7; clone size: NA; V gene: TRBV7-8; CDR3 protein: CATGTSGSSYEQYF; CDR3 DNA: TGTGCCACCGGGACTAGCGGGAGCTCCTACGAGCAGTACTTC
D gene: NA; J gene: TRBJ2-1; clone size: once; V gene: TRBV14; CDR3 protein: CASSQDSWNEQFF; CDR3 DNA: TGTGCCAGCAGCCAAGATAGTTGGAATGAGCAGTTCTTC
D gene: NA; J gene: TRBJ2-2; clone size: NA; V gene: TRBV13; CDR3 protein: CASSLAPNTGELFF; CDR3 DNA: TGTGCCAGCAGCTTAGCTCCGAACACCGGGGAGCTGTTTTTT
D gene: NA; J gene: TRBJ1-1; clone size: NA; V gene: TRBV29-1; CDR3 protein: CSVDRHLNTEAFF; CDR3 DNA: TGCAGCGTTGACAGACACCTGAACACTGAAGCTTTCTTT
D gene: TRBD1; J gene: TRBJ2-7; clone size: NA; V gene: TRBV5-4; CDR3 protein: CASSHGQGPYEQYF; CDR3 DNA: TGTGCCAGCAGCCACGGACAGGGCCCCTACGAGCAGTACTTC
D gene: TRBD1; J gene: TRBJ1-5; clone size: NA; V gene: TRBV7-9; CDR3 protein: CASSLAGTGNQPQHF; CDR3 DNA: TGTGCCAGCAGCTTAGCAGGGACAGGGAACCAGCCCCAGCATTTT
D gene: TRBD2; J gene: TRBJ2-1; clone size: NA; V gene: TRBV29-1; CDR3 protein: CSVGLAGDNEQFF; CDR3 DNA: TGCAGCGTTGGACTAGCGGGAGACAATGAGCAGTTCTTC
D gene: NA; J gene: TRBJ1-2; clone size: NA; V gene: TRBV5-1; CDR3 protein: CASSLAGDTFDGYTF; CDR3 DNA: TGCGCCAGCAGCTTGGCCGGGGACACCTTTGACGGCTACACCTTC
D gene: TRBD2; J gene: TRBJ2-1; clone size: NA; V gene: TRBV7-2; CDR3 protein: CASSALPLAGGRDEQFF; CDR3 DNA: TGTGCCAGCAGCGCGCTCCCTCTAGCGGGAGGTCGCGATGAGCAGTTCTTC
D gene: TRBD2; J gene: TRBJ2-1; clone size: NA; V gene: TRBV11-2; CDR3 protein: CASTPIAGAKGEQFF; CDR3 DNA: TGTGCCAGCACCCCTATAGCGGGAGCAAAGGGTGAGCAGTTCTTC
D gene: NA; J gene: TRBJ2-7; clone size: once; V gene: TRBV18; CDR3 protein: CASSPRRTADYEQYF; CDR3 DNA: TGTGCCAGCTCACCCCGCAGGACGGCCGACTACGAGCAGTACTTC
D gene: TRBD2; J gene: TRBJ2-1; clone size: NA; V gene: TRBV5-1; CDR3 protein: CASSTGVAGYNEQFF; CDR3 DNA: TGCGCCAGCAGCACCGGGGTAGCGGGATACAATGAGCAGTTCTTC
D gene: NA; J gene: TRBJ1-1; clone size: once; V gene: TRBV7-2; CDR3 protein: CASSLGGGQVHTEAFF; CDR3 DNA: TGTGCCAGCAGCTTAGGAGGGGGGCAGGTACACACTGAAGCTTTCTTT
D gene: TRBD2; J gene: TRBJ2-7; clone size: NA; V gene: TRBV4-1; CDR3 protein: CASRHRAGNYEQYF; CDR3 DNA: TGCGCCAGCAGACACAGAGCGGGGAACTACGAGCAGTACTTC
D gene: NA; J gene: TRBJ2-1; clone size: NA; V gene: TRBV9; CDR3 protein: CASSPEEGSYNEQFF; CDR3 DNA: TGTGCCAGCAGCCCCGAGGAGGGCTCCTACAATGAGCAGTTCTTC
D gene: TRBD2; J gene: TRBJ2-1; clone size: NA; V gene: TRBV18; CDR3 protein: CASSPLTSGTNEQFF; CDR3 DNA: TGTGCCAGCTCACCACTGACTAGCGGGACCAATGAGCAGTTCTTC
D gene: TRBD2; J gene: TRBJ2-1; clone size: NA; V gene: TRBV5-1; CDR3 protein: CASSLAASGIREQFF; CDR3 DNA: TGCGCCAGCAGCTTGGCGGCTAGCGGGATCCGTGAGCAGTTCTTC
D gene: NA; J gene: TRBJ2-1; clone size: once; V gene: TRBV15; CDR3 protein: CATSRDLAIRYNEQFF; CDR3 DNA: TGTGCCACCAGCAGAGATCTGGCGATCAGATACAATGAGCAGTTCTTC
D gene: TRBD2; J gene: TRBJ2-1; clone size: NA; V gene: TRBV19; CDR3 protein: CASSKGLGPYNEQFF; CDR3 DNA: TGTGCCAGTAGTAAGGGACTAGGCCCCTACAATGAGCAGTTCTTC
D gene: NA; J gene: TRBJ2-6; clone size: once; V gene: TRBV27; CDR3 protein: CASRISGANVLTF; CDR3 DNA: TGTGCCAGCAGAATATCTGGGGCCAACGTCCTGACTTTC
D gene: NA; J gene: TRBJ2-3; clone size: NA; V gene: TRBV5-1; CDR3 protein: CASSLGPTLSDTQYF; CDR3 DNA: TGCGCCAGCAGCTTGGGACCAACCCTTTCGGATACGCAGTATTTT
D gene: TRBD2; J gene: TRBJ2-7; clone size: once; V gene: TRBV5-1; CDR3 protein: CASSSTSGVYEQYF; CDR3 DNA: TGCGCCAGCAGCTCGACTAGCGGGGTCTACGAGCAGTACTTC
D gene: TRBD1; J gene: TRBJ1-2; clone size: NA; V gene: TRBV6-1; CDR3 protein: CASSTGTGYGYTF; CDR3 DNA: TGTGCCAGCAGCACCGGGACAGGGTATGGCTACACCTTC
D gene: TRBD2; J gene: TRBJ2-1; clone size: NA; V gene: TRBV19; CDR3 protein: CASSTLAGVGHNEQFF; CDR3 DNA: TGTGCCAGTAGTACCCTAGCGGGAGTTGGCCACAATGAGCAGTTCTTC
D gene: NA; J gene: TRBJ1-5; clone size: NA; V gene: TRBV2; CDR3 protein: CASSGTIGHQPQHF; CDR3 DNA: TGTGCCAGCAGCGGGACAATAGGACATCAGCCCCAGCATTTT
D gene: NA; J gene: TRBJ2-7; clone size: NA; V gene: TRBV19; CDR3 protein: CASSMPRGNEQYF; CDR3 DNA: TGTGCCAGTAGTATGCCCAGAGGGAACGAGCAGTACTTC
D gene: TRBD1; J gene: TRBJ1-3; clone size: NA; V gene: TRBV23-1; CDR3 protein: CASSRPTGGDSGNTIYF; CDR3 DNA: TGCGCCAGCAGTCGCCCGACAGGGGGAGACTCTGGAAACACCATATATTTT
D gene: TRBD1; J gene: TRBJ2-1; clone size: NA; V gene: TRBV7-6; CDR3 protein: CASSPRTGWSGGEQFF; CDR3 DNA: TGTGCCAGCAGCCCCCGGACAGGGTGGTCTGGGGGTGAGCAGTTCTTC
D gene: NA; J gene: TRBJ1-5; clone size: few; V gene: TRBV25-1; CDR3 protein: CASSGPQGREPQHF; CDR3 DNA: TGTGCCAGCAGTGGCCCTCAGGGGCGTGAGCCCCAGCATTTT
D gene: NA; J gene: TRBJ2-7; clone size: NA; V gene: TRBV28; CDR3 protein: CASSFSRASYEQYF; CDR3 DNA: TGTGCCAGCAGTTTCAGTCGGGCGTCCTACGAGCAGTACTTC